Sequencing of this TCR beta chain was carried out in a study of T cell responses to AZD1222 COVID-19 vaccine. Notes on this clone: The target antigen is unknown.

Germline CDR1 is LNHNV and CDR2 is YYDKDF (reference sequence). Germline trimming cut 5 bases from V and 4 bases from J; bases unmatched to any gene: 6. The CDR3 is made up of 15 amino acids. Overall study results and limits: Regions 160-218 and 743-854 dominated among vaccine-associated CD4 TCRs spanning spike. Among the donors, most were white British and more were female, and clonal diversity was possibly underestimated.

Profiling relied on immunoSEQ multiplex PCR, and the TCRdb table lists in-frame clones only, not all of them. The data contain some 80,000 clones, 70% to 90% of them seen just once; the ten biggest clones take up approximately 5.4%. The TCR originated in an adult in good health. Here the sequenced sample was peripheral blood, taken on day 0 of MenACWY control vaccination. V usage is TRBV15 and J usage is TRBJ1-5; 9 positions agree with TRBD1. Here the CDR3 reads CATSVTGGRNQPQHF. The DNA for the CDR3 is TGTGCCACCAGCGTAACAGGGGGCAGAAATCAGCCCCAGCATTTT.